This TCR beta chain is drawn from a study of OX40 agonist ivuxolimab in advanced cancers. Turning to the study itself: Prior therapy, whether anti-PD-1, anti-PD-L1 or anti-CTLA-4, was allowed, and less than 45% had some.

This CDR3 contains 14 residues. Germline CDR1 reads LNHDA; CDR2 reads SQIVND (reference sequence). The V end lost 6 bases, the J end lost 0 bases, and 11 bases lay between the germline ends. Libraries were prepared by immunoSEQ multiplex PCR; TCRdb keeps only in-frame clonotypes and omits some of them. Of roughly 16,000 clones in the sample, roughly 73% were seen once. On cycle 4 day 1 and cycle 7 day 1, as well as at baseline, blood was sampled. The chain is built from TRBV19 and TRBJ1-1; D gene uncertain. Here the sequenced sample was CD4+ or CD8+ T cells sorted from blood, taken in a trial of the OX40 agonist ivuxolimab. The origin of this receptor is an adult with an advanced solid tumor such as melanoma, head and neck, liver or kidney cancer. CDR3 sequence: CASSERQMNTEAFF. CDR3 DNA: TGTGCCAGTAGCGAACGCCAGATGAACACTGAAGCTTTCTTT.